A selection of T cell receptor beta chains follows, all from one sample in a study of blood T cell repertoires in COVID-19. Measured with immunoSEQ multiplex PCR; TCRdb has only the in-frame clones, and not every one. The table lists 15,000 to 20,000 clones, approximately 89% of them singletons. Input material: PBMCs or T cells enriched from blood (not recorded which). These receptors all stem from a woman in her 30s who had recovered from COVID-19. CDR3s include the opening cysteine and the closing phenylalanine or tryptophan. The D gene is left open where the match is weak. Some rows mark clone size as missing; the rest say once, few, many or name a class of expanded clone.

j_call v_call cdr3_length clone_size d_call cdr3_aa cdr3_nt
TRBJ1-2 TRBV3-1/TRBV3-2 13 NA NA CASHKMGTYGYTF TGTGCCAGCCATAAAATGGGCACCTATGGCTACACCTTC
TRBJ1-3 TRBV10-3 12 NA NA CALQGSGNTIYF TGTGCCTTACAGGGTTCTGGAAACACCATATATTTT
TRBJ1-3 TRBV9 15 NA TRBD1 CASSSGQGFGNTIYF TGTGCCAGCAGCTCCGGACAGGGGTTCGGAAACACCATATATTTT
TRBJ2-7 TRBV28 14 NA NA CASSPAGSPYEQYF TGTGCCAGCAGTCCCGCCGGGTCCCCCTACGAGCAGTACTTC
TRBJ1-1 TRBV9 12 NA NA CASSGGGQEAFF TGTGCCAGCAGCGGGGGAGGGCAGGAAGCTTTCTTT
TRBJ1-2 TRBV5-6 13 NA NA CASSLGVGLGYTF TGTGCCAGCAGCCTGGGGGTCGGGTTAGGCTACACCTTC
TRBJ2-5 TRBV4-3 15 once NA CASSQDRDIQETQYF TGCGCCAGCAGCCAAGACCGGGACATCCAAGAGACCCAGTACTTC
TRBJ1-2 TRBV6-6 12 NA NA CASSPGNYGYTF TGTGCCAGCAGCCCAGGCAACTATGGCTACACCTTC
TRBJ2-2 TRBV25-1 16 NA TRBD1 CASSPWGTGVGGELFF TGTGCCAGCAGTCCGTGGGGGACAGGGGTCGGCGGGGAGCTGTTTTTT
TRBJ1-2 TRBV19 14 NA NA CASSISGVTYGYTF TGTGCCAGTAGTATCTCAGGGGTAACCTATGGCTACACCTTC
TRBJ2-7 TRBV24-1 16 NA TRBD1 CATSDPGTARPTEQYF TGTGCCACCAGTGATCCTGGGACAGCCCGTCCAACCGAGCAGTACTTC
TRBJ2-7 TRBV21-1 20 NA NA CASSKPPRVKYSRGYSEQYF TGTGCCAGCAGCAAACCCCCCCGGGTCAAATATAGTCGTGGCTACTCCGAGCAGTACTTC
TRBJ1-3 TRBV5-6 14 NA TRBD1 CASSFYDRGKAIYF TGTGCCAGCAGCTTCTACGACAGGGGGAAAGCCATATATTTT
TRBJ1-1 TRBV7-2 15 NA NA CASSLYGGGNTEAFF TGTGCCAGCAGCTTATACGGGGGGGGGAACACTGAAGCTTTCTTT
TRBJ1-4 TRBV12-3/TRBV12-4 13 NA NA CARRTALNEKLFF TGTGCCAGACGGACAGCGCTTAATGAAAAACTGTTTTTT
TRBJ1-2 TRBV2 13 NA TRBD1 CASMGTENYGYTF TGTGCCAGCATGGGGACAGAAAACTATGGCTACACCTTC
TRBJ1-4 TRBV19 15 NA TRBD1 CASSFRDRGYEKLFF TGTGCCAGTAGTTTCCGGGACAGGGGATACGAAAAACTGTTTTTT
TRBJ1-6 TRBV4-3 15 NA NA CASSQDYEAGSPLHF TGCGCCAGCAGCCAAGATTACGAGGCAGGGTCACCCCTCCACTTT
TRBJ1-2 TRBV9 13 NA NA CASSVGQNYGYTF TGTGCCAGCAGCGTAGGTCAGAACTATGGCTACACCTTC
TRBJ1-2 TRBV7-2 14 NA TRBD1 CASSAQGYAGGYTF TGTGCCAGCAGCGCACAGGGGTATGCGGGAGGCTACACCTTC
TRBJ1-5 TRBV10-3 16 NA TRBD1 CAISDPGQGGNQPQHF TGTGCCATCAGTGATCCAGGACAGGGTGGCAATCAGCCCCAGCATTTT
TRBJ1-6 TRBV7-9 16 NA TRBD1 CASSLQGQGLNSPLHF TGTGCCAGCAGCTTACAGGGACAGGGACTGAATTCACCCCTCCACTTT
TRBJ1-5 TRBV2 14 once TRBD1 CASSRDSYNQPQHF TGTGCCAGCAGTAGGGACAGTTACAATCAGCCCCAGCATTTT
TRBJ1-2 TRBV4-3 13 NA NA CASSLTGGWGYTF TGCGCCAGCAGCCTCACGGGGGGCTGGGGCTACACCTTC
TRBJ1-2 TRBV7-2 13 once NA CASSLDNNYGYTF TGTGCCAGCAGCTTAGACAATAACTATGGCTACACCTTC
TRBJ1-4 TRBV7-3 14 NA TRBD1 CASSDQGAREKLFF TGTGCCAGCAGCGATCAGGGGGCCCGGGAGAAACTGTTTTTT
TRBJ1-3 TRBV4-1 16 NA NA CASSLPGVTDGNTIYF TGCGCCAGCAGCCTCCCGGGTGTGACAGACGGAAACACCATATATTTT
TRBJ1-1 TRBV5-1 15 NA TRBD1 CASSSEAGQGRQAFF TGCGCCAGCAGCTCAGAGGCAGGACAGGGCCGCCAAGCTTTCTTT
TRBJ1-1 TRBV2 14 NA TRBD1 CASREQGTNTEAFF TGTGCCAGCAGGGAACAGGGGACGAACACTGAAGCTTTCTTT
TRBJ2-1 TRBV15 13 NA NA CATSKRLDNEQFF TGTGCCACCAGCAAACGACTAGACAATGAGCAGTTCTTC
TRBJ1-1 TRBV2 14 NA TRBD1 CASSRTGDNTEAFF TGTGCCAGCAGTAGAACAGGGGATAACACTGAAGCTTTCTTT
TRBJ2-2 TRBV30 13 NA NA CAWSVGGTGELFF TGTGCCTGGAGTGTAGGGGGAACCGGGGAGCTGTTTTTT
TRBJ2-3 TRBV24-1 15 NA NA CATSDWQGSTDTQYF TGTGCCACCAGTGATTGGCAGGGAAGCACAGATACGCAGTATTTT
TRBJ2-3 TRBV19 16 NA TRBD2 CASSPTSGGGIDTQYF TGTGCCAGTAGTCCTACTAGCGGGGGCGGGATAGATACGCAGTATTTT
TRBJ1-5 TRBV9 13 NA TRBD1 CASSYTGDQPQHF TGTGCCAGCAGTTATACAGGGGATCAGCCCCAGCATTTT
TRBJ2-4 TRBV3-1/TRBV3-2 12 NA NA CASSPYPNIQYF TGTGCCAGCAGCCCCTACCCAAACATTCAGTACTTC
TRBJ1-1 TRBV30 13 NA NA CAWGSGGWTEAFF TGTGCCTGGGGGAGTGGGGGCTGGACTGAAGCTTTCTTT
TRBJ2-7 TRBV20-1 11 NA TRBD1 CSATDRAEQYF TGCAGTGCAACCGACAGGGCCGAGCAGTACTTC
TRBJ1-5 TRBV4-2 15 NA TRBD1 CASSQEQGVRQPQHF TGTGCCAGCAGCCAAGAACAGGGGGTCAGGCAGCCCCAGCATTTT
TRBJ2-1 TRBV5-1 14 NA TRBD2 CASSLAGTSNEQFF TGCGCCAGCAGCTTAGCCGGGACTAGCAATGAGCAGTTCTTC
TRBJ1-2 TRBV7-2 13 NA NA CASSVTDRSGYTF TGTGCCAGCAGCGTAACCGACAGGAGTGGCTACACCTTC
TRBJ1-1 TRBV2 15 NA TRBD1 CASSGDSHMNTEAFF TGTGCCAGCAGTGGGGACAGCCACATGAACACTGAAGCTTTCTTT
TRBJ1-2 TRBV19 13 NA TRBD1 CASSIRTGDGYTF TGTGCCAGTAGTATCCGGACAGGGGATGGCTACACCTTC
TRBJ2-3 TRBV21-1 16 NA NA CASSKDPGGKEDTQYF TGTGCCAGCAGCAAAGACCCAGGGGGCAAGGAAGATACGCAGTATTTT
TRBJ1-2 TRBV12-3/TRBV12-4 12 NA NA CASRGAFRGYTF TGTGCCAGCAGAGGAGCCTTTAGGGGCTACACCTTC
TRBJ1-3 TRBV20-1 11 once TRBD1 CSAGQGNTIYF TGCAGTGCAGGACAGGGGAACACCATATATTTT
TRBJ2-3 TRBV3-1/TRBV3-2 13 NA TRBD2 CASRAGGTDTQYF TGTGCCAGCAGAGCGGGGGGCACAGATACGCAGTATTTT
TRBJ2-5 TRBV11-1 15 NA TRBD1 CASSSTDRGHETQYF TGTGCCAGCAGCTCCACGGACAGGGGTCACGAGACCCAGTACTTC
TRBJ1-1 TRBV6-5 15 NA NA CASSYSVVLNTEAFF TGTGCCAGCAGTTACTCGGTAGTCCTGAACACTGAAGCTTTCTTT
TRBJ1-5 TRBV5-4 15 NA NA CASSLGGFSNQPQHF TGTGCCAGCAGCTTAGGGGGTTTTAGCAATCAGCCCCAGCATTTT